Reported below is one T cell receptor (beta chain). This receptor's antigen is unknown. The observed sequence ends 3 residues before the CDR3 terminus, with the missing tail filled in from the germline J gene. Using the immunoSEQ assay, multiplex PCR amplified TCR beta CDR3 regions from an average of approximately 1,300 ng of genomic DNA per sample. To correct primer bias, the assay used a complete synthetic TCR repertoire to set an amplification baseline. The amplicons were sequenced using the Illumina platform. On the authors' methods: Sequences were error-corrected by clustering with frequency ratios and a modified nearest-neighbor algorithm and were then analyzed in the immunoSEQ Analyzer with IMGT gene definitions. At each rarefaction depth, TCR richness and evenness were averaged across 20 rarefaction repeats, and any sample with fewer sequences than the depth was left out. Wilcoxon rank sum tests with FDR correction were used to compare relative abundances of V, D and J genes between the groups. For the blinded duplicates, the intraclass correlation was 95% to 96% for TCR richness and averaged about 76% across roughly 65 gene segments. The table was pulled from immuneACCESS by TCRdb, which kept in-frame rearrangements only. Such tables lose some clones; where checked, under half of the loss comes from unresolved V genes, and the rest has no known cause. The V and J calls and clone size were taken over from that table, and D and trimming were inferred from the DNA. The sample's table covers tens of thousands of clones. The top ten clones comprise about a sixth of the sample.

The germline V gene sets CDR1 to SNHLY and CDR2 to FYNNEI. The CDR3, cysteine through phenylalanine, is 15 amino acids long. Sequencing covers 36 bases of the CDR3, shown here with the frame starting at base 1. Every participant had a single incident cervical HPV16 infection, and women with prevalent HPV16 infections were excluded. Cervical HPV DNA was detected by MY09/MY11 PCR, and genotyping was performed by dot-blot hybridization. Fifteen mL of heparinized blood were centrifuged, and the buffy coat was split into aliquots, frozen at -30 degrees C, and then kept at -80 degrees C. QIAGEN kits were used to extract genomic DNA from buffy coat specimens. These data belong to a study of T cells in women clearing cervical HPV infection (dated by TCRdb to the late 2010s). Study-level background: The cases were 25 women with histologically confirmed HPV16-related CIN3 or worse, and 2 of these cases were invasive cancers. Among cases, blood sampling came a median of roughly 140 days after lesion detection, with an interquartile range of roughly 85 to 220 days. Cases had a median age of about 34 years and controls had a median age of approximately 40, with no significant differences in baseline characteristics. An exploratory proof-of-principle case-control study, nested within the Guanacaste HPV Natural History Study in Costa Rica, was conducted to compare TCR repertoires across cervical HPV16 outcomes. Case blood was taken at the visit when the lesion was first identified, whereas control blood was taken when infection was no longer detected. The parent cohort enrolled 10,049 women aged 18 or older in Guanacaste, Costa Rica, during about 1993 to 1994 and followed them for about 7 years. Because only a few women had HLA typing data, the possibility that HLA type acted as a confounder could not be ruled out. Five blinded duplicates per group were added as quality controls, giving some 60 samples: approximately 50 participants and 10 replicates. Controls were some 26 women whose single incident HPV16 infection cleared within 12 months without precancer or cancer developing. Cases were matched to controls by age within five years and by the year the sample was collected.

The full study reports these points: Random forest classifiers combining richness and V gene abundances distinguished cases from controls with an estimated AUC of approximately 0.83. The cross-sectional design could not show whether associations preceded infection or resulted from it; effector/memory subsets and HPV-specific T cells were not isolated. Across sequencing depths, CIN3+ cases showed significantly higher TCR repertoire richness than controls, but evenness did not differ between the groups. Because the number of T cells in each sample was unknown, differences in richness could reflect differing T-cell content rather than repertoire biology. Lower TRBV6-7 relative abundance was observed in cases than in controls (roughly 0.11% versus 0.16%; Bonferroni P = 0.0008).

The clonotype originates from a woman aged 18-69 years with a cervical HPV16 infection that either progressed to CIN3+ or cleared (not recorded which). The material sequenced was blood buffy coat. This receptor chain uses TRBV2 and TRBJ2-3, and TRBD1 aligns with 8 junction nucleotides. The part of the CDR3 DNA that was read is TGTGCCAGCATTATAGTCCGAGACAGGGGCCAGACG. This is translated as CASIIVRDRGQT. In full, the CDR3 is CASIIVRDRGQTQYF.